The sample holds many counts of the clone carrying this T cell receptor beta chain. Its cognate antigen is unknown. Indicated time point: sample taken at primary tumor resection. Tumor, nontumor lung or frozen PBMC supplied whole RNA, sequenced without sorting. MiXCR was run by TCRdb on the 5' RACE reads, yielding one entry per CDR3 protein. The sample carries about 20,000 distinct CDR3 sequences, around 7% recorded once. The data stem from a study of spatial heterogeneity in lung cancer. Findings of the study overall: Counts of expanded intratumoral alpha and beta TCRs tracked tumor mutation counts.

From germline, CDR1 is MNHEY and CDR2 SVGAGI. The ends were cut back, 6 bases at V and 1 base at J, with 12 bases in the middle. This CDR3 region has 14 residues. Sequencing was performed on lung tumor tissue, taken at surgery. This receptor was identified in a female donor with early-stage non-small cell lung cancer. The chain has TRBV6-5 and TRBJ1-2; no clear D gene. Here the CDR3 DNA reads TGTGCCAGCAGCCCCTCACCGGATAACTATGGCTACACCTTC. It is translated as CASSPSPDNYGYTF.